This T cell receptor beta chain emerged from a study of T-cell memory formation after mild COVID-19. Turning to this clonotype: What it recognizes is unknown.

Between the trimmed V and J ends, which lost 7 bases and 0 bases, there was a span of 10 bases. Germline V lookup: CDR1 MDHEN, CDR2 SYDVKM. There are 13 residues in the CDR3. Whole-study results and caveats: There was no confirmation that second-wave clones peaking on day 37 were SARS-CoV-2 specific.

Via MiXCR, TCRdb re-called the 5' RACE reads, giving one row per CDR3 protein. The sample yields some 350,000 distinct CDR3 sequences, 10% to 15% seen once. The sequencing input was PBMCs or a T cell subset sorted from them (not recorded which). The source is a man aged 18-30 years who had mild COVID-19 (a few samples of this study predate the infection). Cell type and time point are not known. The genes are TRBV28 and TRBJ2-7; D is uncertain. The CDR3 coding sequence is TGTGCCAGCATCCATGAGACCTCCTACGAGCAGTACGTC. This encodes CASIHETSYEQYV.